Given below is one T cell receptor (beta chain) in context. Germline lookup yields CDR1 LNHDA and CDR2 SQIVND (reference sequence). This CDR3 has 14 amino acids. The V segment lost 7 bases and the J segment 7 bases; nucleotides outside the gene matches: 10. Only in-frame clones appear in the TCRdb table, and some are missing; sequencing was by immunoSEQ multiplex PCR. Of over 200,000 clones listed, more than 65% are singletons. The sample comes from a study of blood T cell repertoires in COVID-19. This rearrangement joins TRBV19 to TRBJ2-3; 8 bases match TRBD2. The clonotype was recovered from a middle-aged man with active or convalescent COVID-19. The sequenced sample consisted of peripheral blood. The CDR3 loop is CASMGTRASHTQYF. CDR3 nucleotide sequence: TGTGCCAGTATGGGGACTAGGGCGAGCCATACGCAGTATTTT. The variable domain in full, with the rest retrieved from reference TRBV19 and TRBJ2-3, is DGGITQSPKYLFRKEGQNVTLSCEQNLNHDAMYWYRQDPGQGLRLIYYSQIVNDFQKGDIAEGYSVSREKKESFPLTVTSAQKNPTAFYLCASMGTRASHTQYFGPGTRLTVL.